One sample yielded the 25 T cell receptor beta chains listed below, sequenced in a study of cytomegalovirus exposure and HLA in healthy donors. With 60 Vbeta and 13 Jbeta primers, the PCR was carried out. TCRdb's copy holds only in-frame clones and misses some; the assay was immunoSEQ multiplex PCR. The sample has about 88,000 clones; 75% to 85% are singletons. The specimen was PBMCs. Every receptor here comes from a woman in her thirties or forties in good health and CMV-seronegative.

The V call is TRBV7-9, the J call TRBJ2-7, with a possible D match to TRBD1 (5 bases). V gave up 7 bases and J gave up 2 bases, with 15 bases separating them. The CDR3 loop spans 14 amino acids. Per germline, CDR1 SEHNR and CDR2 FQNEAQ (reference sequence). Here the CDR3 DNA reads TGTGCCAGCACCACAGGTGGGCTCCCCTACGAGCAGTACTTC. This encodes CASTTGGLPYEQYF.

The J gene is TRBJ1-1, the V gene TRBV7-9; 8 bases align to TRBD1. The length of the CDR3 is 14 residues. Trimming at V came to 5 bases and at J to 1 base, leaving 3 bases not matched to a gene. CDR1 is SEHNR, CDR2 FQNEAQ, per germline (reference sequence). CDR3 nucleotides: TGTGCCAGCAGCCGGACAGGGACGAACACTGAAGCTTTCTTT. Amino acids: CASSRTGTNTEAFF.

This chain uses TRBV18 with TRBJ1-1, with TRBD1 identical over 8 bases. Germline V gene lookup returns CDR1 KGHSH and CDR2 LQKENI. V gave up 4 bases and J gave up 4 bases; unmatched junction bases: 8. The CDR3 length is 15 residues. CDR3 amino acids: CASSQRQGWSTEAFF. CDR3 nucleotides: TGTGCCAGCTCACAACGACAGGGGTGGAGCACTGAAGCTTTCTTT.

The J gene is TRBJ1-1, the V gene TRBV28; the D gene is possibly TRBD1 (5 bases). V was trimmed by 6 bases and J by 7 bases, leaving 15 bases between them. The CDR3 is 13 amino acids. CDR1 is MDHEN and CDR2 is SYDVKM in the germline V gene. CDR3 coding DNA: TGTGCCAGCAGAGGACCCGGGGGAGGTGAAGCTTTCTTT. Residues: CASRGPGGGEAFF.

The genes are TRBV19 and TRBJ2-1, with D possibly TRBD2 on 6 matching bases. Germline CDR1 is LNHDA and CDR2 is SQIVND (reference sequence). The CDR3 covers 17 residues. V lost 7 bases and J 4 bases, leaving 23 bases between the germline ends. The CDR3 loop is CASNVGASAMKYNEQFF. In DNA, the CDR3 is TGTGCCAGTAACGTTGGGGCTAGCGCAATGAAATACAATGAGCAGTTCTTC.

The chain employs TRBV5-6 and TRBJ1-2, with 7 bases aligning to TRBD1. Germline V gene lookup returns CDR1 SGHDT and CDR2 YYEEEE. CDR3 size: 13 residues. With 3 bases clipped from V and 4 bases from J, the junction kept 3 bases outside the gene matches. This CDR3 is CASSSGQFYGYTF. CDR3 bases: TGTGCCAGCAGCTCGGGACAGTTCTATGGCTACACCTTC.

This CDR3 is CASSLSGTGVGTEAFF. Written as DNA, the CDR3 is TGTGCCAGCAGCTTAAGTGGGACAGGGGTCGGGACTGAAGCTTTCTTT. This chain joins TRBV7-2 and TRBJ1-1; 10 bases are shared with TRBD1. Per germline, CDR1 SGHTA and CDR2 FQGNSA. V was clipped by 2 bases and J by 5 bases; unmatched bases: 8. This CDR3 has 16 amino acids.

V is TRBV5-5 and J is TRBJ1-2; 9 positions agree with TRBD1. J lost 8 bases, V lost 4 bases, and 15 bases had no gene match. The germline V gene has CDR1 SGHKS and CDR2 YYEKEE (reference sequence). The CDR3 sequence is 16 residues long. The CDR3 sequence: CASSDFEITGGRGYTF. The CDR3 nucleotides are TGTGCCAGCAGCGATTTCGAAATTACAGGGGGCAGGGGCTACACCTTC.

The V call is TRBV7-9, the J call TRBJ2-3, with D possibly being TRBD2 (7 bases). Trimming cost V 2 bases and J 4 bases, with 16 bases left between them. Germline lookup yields CDR1 SEHNR and CDR2 FQNEAQ (reference sequence). CDR3 length: 16 residues. The DNA for the CDR3 is TGTGCCAGCAGCTTAAGGGGAACGGGGGGCGCAGATACGCAGTATTTT. Amino acid sequence: CASSLRGTGGADTQYF.

V and J are TRBV5-4 and TRBJ1-2; D is possibly TRBD1 (6 bases). Germline CDR1 and CDR2: SGHNT and YYREEE (reference sequence). The CDR3 runs 13 residues. The V end was cut by 1 base, the J end by 8 bases, with 12 bases between. CDR3 nucleotide sequence: TGTGCCAGCAGCTTGACAGGGTTGGGAGGCTACACCTTC. Translation gives CASSLTGLGGYTF.

As to this clone: The CDR3 end shows no conserved phenylalanine or tryptophan, and so a read error is likely. In DNA, the CDR3 is TGCAGCGTTCTAAAGGGGGCCACAGATACGCAGTATGTT. Translated, it gives CSVLKGATDTQYV. The chain employs TRBV29-1 and TRBJ2-3, with 7 nucleotides matching TRBD1. The length of the CDR3 is 13 residues. CDR1 and CDR2 (germline): SQVTM, ANQGSEA. V lost 5 bases and J lost 2; bases outside the gene matches: 4.

This chain joins TRBV5-1 and TRBJ2-7; 7 bases align to TRBD1. Losses at the gene ends were 4 bases for V and 2 bases for J; bases not matched to a gene: 6. The length of the CDR3 is 14 residues. The germline V gene has CDR1 SGHRS and CDR2 YFSETQ. DNA of the CDR3: TGCGCCAGCAGCGGTACAGGGGCCCCCTACGAGCAGTACTTC. This gives the protein CASSGTGAPYEQYF.

The chain employs TRBV5-6 and TRBJ1-2; TRBD1 agrees at 7 bases. V was clipped by 4 bases and J by 0 bases; unmatched bases: 9. The CDR3 is 16 amino acids. The germline gives CDR1 SGHDT, CDR2 YYEEEE. CDR3 DNA sequence: TGTGCCAGCAGCCCGGACAACAGGGGAACTAACTATGGCTACACCTTC. Its translation: CASSPDNRGTNYGYTF.

This clone was observed a handful of times. The chain uses TRBV11-1 and TRBJ2-3; the match to TRBD2 covers 10 bases. Trimming took 2 bases from V and 5 from J; bases not matched to a gene: 7. Germline V lookup: CDR1 SGHAT, CDR2 FQDESV (reference sequence). The CDR3 is made up of 16 amino acids. CDR3 sequence (DNA): TGTGCCAGCAGCTTAACGGTAGCGGGGGGTGAAGATACGCAGTATTTT. Translation gives CASSLTVAGGEDTQYF. Full variable domain (outside the CDR3, taken from reference TRBV11-1 and TRBJ2-3): EAEVAQSPRYKITEKSQAVAFWCDPISGHATLYWYRQILGQGPELLVQFQDESVVDDSQLPKDRFSAERLKGVDSTLKIQPAELGDSAMYLCASSLTVAGGEDTQYFGPGTRLTVL.

This clone was found a few times. V and J are TRBV9 and TRBJ1-1, with 9 bases that match TRBD1. V was clipped by 4 bases and J by 0 bases; unmatched bases: 7. CDR1 and CDR2 from the germline V gene are SGDLS and YYNGEE. There are 16 residues in the CDR3. The CDR3 region has the DNA TGTGCCAGCAGCCGGACAGGGGAGATCATGAACACTGAAGCTTTCTTT. It is translated as CASSRTGEIMNTEAFF.

The V and J genes are TRBV9 and TRBJ2-6; D ambiguous. The CDR3 loop spans 15 amino acids. From germline, CDR1 is SGDLS and CDR2 YYNGEE. Trimming removed 1 base from V and 0 bases from J, with 5 bases in between. Written as DNA, the CDR3 is TGTGCCAGCAGCGTACAGATCTCTGGGGCCAACGTCCTGACTTTC. This translates into CASSVQISGANVLTF. The full variable domain, rest sourced from reference TRBV9 and TRBJ2-6, is DSGVTQTPKHLITATGQRVTLRCSPRSGDLSVYWYQQSLDQGLQFLIQYYNGEERAKGNILERFSAQQFPDLHSELNLSSLELGDSALYFCASSVQISGANVLTFGAGSRLTVL.

This clone has a handful of counts. This sequence joins TRBV6-5 and TRBJ1-1; 7 bases agree with TRBD1. The J segment lost 4 bases and the V segment lost 0 bases, leaving 5 bases of the junction unmatched. Germline CDR1 reads MNHEY; CDR2 reads SVGAGI. This CDR3 comprises 15 residues. CDR3 sequence: CASSYSRQGGTEAFF. The CDR3 bases are TGTGCCAGCAGTTACTCAAGGCAGGGGGGCACTGAAGCTTTCTTT.

The chain couples TRBV19 to TRBJ1-1; D might be TRBD1 (5 bases). The CDR3 has 14 amino acids. Germline V lookup: CDR1 LNHDA, CDR2 SQIVND (reference sequence). The V gene lost 3 bases and the J gene lost 11 bases, with 19 bases spanning the gap. Written as DNA, the CDR3 is TGTGCCAGTAGTATGATAGGGGCGATCTGGACGGCTTTCTTT. Amino acid sequence: CASSMIGAIWTAFF.

V and J are TRBV4-1 and TRBJ2-2, with TRBD1 as a possible D gene (6 bases). This CDR3 comprises 17 residues. V gave up 5 bases and J gave up 4 bases, with 20 bases separating them. Germline loops: CDR1 MGHRA, CDR2 YSYEKL. The DNA of the CDR3 is TGCGCCAGCAGCGAGACAGGAAGGGGGTCCTCCACCGGGGAGCTGTTTTTT. This gives the protein CASSETGRGSSTGELFF.

The chain employs TRBV6-5 and TRBJ2-1; possibly TRBD2 for D (5 bases). CDR3 length equals 14 residues. The germline V gene encodes CDR1 MNHEY and CDR2 SVGAGI. Trimming took off 6 bases at V and 8 bases at J, with 17 bases between the two ends. CDR3 DNA: TGTGCCAGCAGAGGTTCCGGGGTTAAGGATGAGCAGTTCTTC. Its translation: CASRGSGVKDEQFF.

The chain links TRBV6-1 to TRBJ1-1, with D uncertain. CDR1 is MNHNS and CDR2 is SASEGT in the germline V gene. Trimming stripped 2 bases from V and 1 base from J, with 8 bases between. The length of the CDR3 is 14 residues. The CDR3 DNA reads TGTGCCAGCAGTGAACAGGCGGGGAACACTGAAGCTTTCTTT. This gives the protein CASSEQAGNTEAFF.

This clone was observed a few times. The chain couples TRBV7-6 to TRBJ1-1, with 8 bases aligning to TRBD1. Per the germline V gene, CDR1 is SGHVS and CDR2 is FNYEAQ. V shed 4 bases, J shed 4 bases, and the junction held 2 bases outside the gene matches. This CDR3 is 13 amino acids long. The DNA for the CDR3 is TGTGCCAGCAGCTACACAGGGGGCACTGAAGCTTTCTTT. Encoded protein: CASSYTGGTEAFF.

This chain joins TRBV15 and TRBJ2-7; TRBD1 matches 7 bases. Germline assignment: CDR1 LNHNV and CDR2 YYDKDF (reference sequence). Unmatched junction bases numbered 2, after V lost 0 bases and J lost 3 bases. The CDR3 totals 14 residues. CDR3 bases: TGTGCCACCAGCAGAGACGACAGGGTCTACGAGCAGTACTTC. Encoded protein: CATSRDDRVYEQYF.

This chain joins TRBV18 and TRBJ1-1, with TRBD1 as a possible D gene (5 bases). Germline values: CDR1 KGHSH, CDR2 LQKENI. The germline V and J ends were trimmed by 2 bases and 5 bases, with 15 bases remaining between them. The CDR3 loop spans 15 amino acids. CDR3 DNA: TGTGCCAGCTCACCAACAGCGGGGGTTAGGACTGAAGCTTTCTTT. Amino acid sequence: CASSPTAGVRTEAFF. Variable domain in full (rest from reference TRBV18 and TRBJ1-1): NAGVMQNPRHLVRRRGQEARLRCSPMKGHSHVYWYRQLPEEGLKFMVYLQKENIIDESGMPKERFSAEFPKEGPSILRIQQVVRGDSAAYFCASSPTAGVRTEAFFGQGTRLTVV.

This clone was counted only a few times. This chain uses TRBV11-3 with TRBJ2-1; the D gene is possibly TRBD2 (6 bases). Trimming took off 1 base at V and 4 bases at J, with 8 bases between the two ends. CDR3 size: 14 residues. Germline V gene sequence: CDR1 SGHNT, CDR2 YENEEA. For the CDR3, the DNA is TGTGCCAGCAGCTTAGCGGGGGATTACAATGAGCAGTTCTTC. It yields the protein CASSLAGDYNEQFF.